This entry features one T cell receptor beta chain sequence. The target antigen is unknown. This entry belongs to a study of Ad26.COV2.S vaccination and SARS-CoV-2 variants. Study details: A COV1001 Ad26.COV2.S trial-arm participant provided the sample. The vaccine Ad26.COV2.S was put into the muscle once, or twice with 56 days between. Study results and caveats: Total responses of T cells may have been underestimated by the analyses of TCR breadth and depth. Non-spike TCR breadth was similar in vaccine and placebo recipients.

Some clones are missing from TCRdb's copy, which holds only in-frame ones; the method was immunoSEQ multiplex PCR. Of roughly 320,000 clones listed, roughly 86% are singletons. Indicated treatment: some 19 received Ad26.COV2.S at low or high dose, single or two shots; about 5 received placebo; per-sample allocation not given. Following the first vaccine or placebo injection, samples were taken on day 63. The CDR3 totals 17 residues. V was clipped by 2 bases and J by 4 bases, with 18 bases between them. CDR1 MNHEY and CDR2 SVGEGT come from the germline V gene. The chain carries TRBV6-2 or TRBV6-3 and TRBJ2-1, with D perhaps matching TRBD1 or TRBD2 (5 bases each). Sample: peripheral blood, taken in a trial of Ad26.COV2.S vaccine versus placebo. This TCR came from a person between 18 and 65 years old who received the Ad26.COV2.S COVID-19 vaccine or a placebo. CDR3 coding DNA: TGTGCCAGCAGTTACCATCTGGGGGATACCGAATACAATGAGCAGTTCTTC. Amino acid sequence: CASSYHLGDTEYNEQFF.